The rows below give T cell receptor beta chains drawn from one sample of a study of CD8 T cells in ankylosing spondylitis. TCRdb reprocessed the 5' RACE reads with MiXCR, giving one entry per CDR3 protein. The sample contains under 850,000 distinct CDR3 sequences, 15% to 20% of which appear only once. Sequencing input: blood, either unsorted or a sorted T cell fraction (not recorded which). The receptors come from a male donor with ankylosing spondylitis. Each CDR3 is given with its conserved first and last residue. The D gene is left open where the match is weak. The size entry is marked missing in some rows and otherwise reads once, few, many or a size class.

TRBD1 TRBJ1-2 TRBV4-3 few CASSQDWGTEGGYTF TGCGCCAGCAGCCAAGATTGGGGGACAGAAGGAGGCTACACCTTC
TRBD1 TRBJ1-2 TRBV6-1 NA CASTRGGHDGYTF TGTGCCAGCACCAGGGGGGGGCATGATGGCTACACCTTC
NA TRBJ2-7 TRBV25-1 few CASSDLDRGYYEQYF TGTGCCAGCAGCGACCTGGACCGGGGGTACTACGAGCAGTACTTC
TRBD2 TRBJ2-1 TRBV20-1 NA CSAPTSGRHNEQFF TGCAGTGCCCCGACTAGCGGGCGCCACAATGAGCAGTTCTTC
NA TRBJ2-7 TRBV20-1 NA CSARDHRVSYEQYF TGCAGTGCTAGAGATCACAGGGTCTCCTACGAGCAGTACTTC
NA TRBJ1-6 TRBV20-1 few CSARVGKNSPLHF TGCAGTGCTAGGGTTGGGAAAAATTCACCCCTCCACTTT
NA TRBJ2-3 TRBV6-1 many CASRPGPFGEDTQYF TGTGCCAGCAGACCGGGACCTTTTGGCGAAGATACGCAGTATTTT
NA TRBJ1-3 TRBV7-8 NA CASSPRGRNRVTGNTIYF TGTGCCAGCAGCCCACGCGGCCGAAACAGGGTTACCGGAAACACCATATATTTT
TRBD1 TRBJ1-4 TRBV18 few CASSRRDSVGNEKLFF TGTGCCAGCTCACGTCGGGACAGCGTGGGGAATGAAAAACTGTTTTTT
TRBD2 TRBJ2-1 TRBV15 few CATSKPTGTSGRPHFLEQFF TGTGCCACCAGCAAACCGACCGGGACTAGCGGGAGGCCCCACTTTCTTGAGCAGTTCTTC
NA TRBJ2-7 TRBV12-3/TRBV12-4 many CASSLAAGIYEQYF TGTGCCAGCAGTTTAGCAGCAGGAATTTACGAGCAGTACTTC
TRBD2 TRBJ2-1 TRBV2 few CASSGTSGSISYNEQFF TGTGCCAGCAGTGGAACTAGCGGGAGTATCTCCTACAATGAGCAGTTCTTC
NA TRBJ1-1 TRBV28 NA CASSFLDEPPVNTEAFF TGTGCCAGCAGTTTCTTGGATGAGCCGCCAGTGAACACTGAAGCTTTCTTT
NA TRBJ2-2 TRBV12-3/TRBV12-4 few CASSPWVGGVTGELFF TGTGCCAGCAGCCCCTGGGTGGGGGGCGTTACCGGGGAGCTGTTTTTT
NA TRBJ1-2 TRBV6-1 few CASSAWGDDGGYTF TGTGCCAGCAGTGCTTGGGGGGACGATGGTGGCTACACCTTC
NA TRBJ2-1 TRBV2 NA CASSVDLAGDNEQFF TGTGCCAGCAGTGTAGATTTGGCAGGGGACAATGAGCAGTTCTTC
TRBD1 TRBJ2-1 TRBV10-1 NA CASSLGQGSSYNEQFF TGCGCCAGCAGTTTGGGACAGGGGAGCTCCTACAATGAGCAGTTCTTC
NA TRBJ1-2 TRBV5-1 NA CASSLDVGSNYGYTF TGCGCCAGCAGCTTGGATGTTGGGTCTAACTATGGCTACACCTTC
NA TRBJ2-7 TRBV12-3/TRBV12-4 few CASSLNASPYEQYF TGTGCCAGCAGTTTAAATGCGAGTCCCTACGAGCAGTACTTC
TRBD2 TRBJ2-1 TRBV6-5 NA CASSYSVPGLAREQFF TGTGCCAGCAGTTACTCCGTACCGGGACTAGCTCGGGAGCAGTTCTTC
NA TRBJ2-3 TRBV2 once CASSGGLDTTDTQYF TGTGCCAGCAGCGGGGGACTGGACACCACAGATACGCAGTATTTT
TRBD2 TRBJ2-5 TRBV24-1 NA CATSDPPEGTREETQYF TGTGCCACCAGTGATCCCCCTGAGGGGACTAGAGAAGAGACCCAGTACTTC
NA TRBJ1-1 TRBV11-2 few CASSLGGRVRSNTEAFF TGTGCCAGCAGCTTAGGGGGGCGTGTCAGATCGAACACTGAAGCTTTCTTT
TRBD2 TRBJ2-7 TRBV20-1 many CSAGLATEQYF TGCAGTGCGGGACTAGCGACGGAGCAGTACTTC
NA TRBJ2-7 TRBV12-3/TRBV12-4 many CASSPQWPRYEQYF TGTGCCAGCAGTCCACAGTGGCCCCGCTACGAGCAGTACTTC
TRBD2 TRBJ2-1 TRBV9 many CASSVGAGVMDNEQFF TGTGCCAGCAGCGTAGGGGCGGGAGTTATGGACAATGAGCAGTTCTTC
TRBD2 TRBJ2-5 TRBV20-1 NA CSASQSGSLEETQYF TGCAGTGCGAGTCAGAGCGGGAGTCTGGAAGAGACCCAGTACTTC
NA TRBJ2-7 TRBV6-6 few CASSVLKYEQYF TGTGCCAGCAGCGTTTTGAAATACGAGCAGTACTTC
NA TRBJ2-5 TRBV6-2/TRBV6-3 NA CASSLTGEDPETQYF TGTGCCAGCAGTCTCACAGGGGAGGACCCAGAGACCCAGTACTTC
TRBD2 TRBJ2-1 TRBV7-3 NA CASSPGSGSNEQFF TGTGCCAGCAGCCCCGGTAGCGGGAGCAATGAGCAGTTCTTC
NA TRBJ2-2 TRBV15 few CATSRGPETGELFF TGTGCCACCAGCAGAGGACCAGAAACCGGGGAGCTGTTTTTT
NA TRBJ2-3 TRBV7-9 few CASSPSWRDGRDTQYF TGTGCCAGCAGCCCCTCGTGGAGGGACGGACGAGATACGCAGTATTTT
NA TRBJ1-4 TRBV25-1 NA CASSESDRLNEKLFF TGTGCCAGCAGTGAATCGGACAGACTGAATGAAAAACTGTTTTTT
NA TRBJ1-2 TRBV6-1 NA CASREQVDPPFGYTF TGTGCCAGCAGGGAACAGGTGGACCCCCCCTTTGGCTACACCTTC
TRBD2 TRBJ2-2 TRBV11-1 few CASSRRLAENTGELFF TGTGCCAGCAGTCGGAGACTAGCTGAGAACACCGGGGAGCTGTTTTTT
TRBD1 TRBJ2-7 TRBV4-1 NA CASSHIPGTGGSYEQYF TGCGCCAGCAGCCACATCCCAGGGACAGGAGGGTCCTACGAGCAGTACTTC
TRBD2 TRBJ2-5 TRBV7-2 NA CASSLSGGPGTQYF TGTGCCAGCAGCTTAAGCGGGGGACCAGGGACCCAGTACTTC
TRBD1 TRBJ1-4 TRBV29-1 few CSVRGTGDEKLFF TGCAGCGTTCGCGGGACAGGGGATGAAAAACTGTTTTTT
NA TRBJ1-1 TRBV29-1 NA CSVYQGPNTEAFF TGCAGCGTGTATCAGGGCCCTAACACTGAAGCTTTCTTT
TRBD2 TRBJ2-1 TRBV27 NA CASSLRWGLAGLDEQFF TGTGCCAGCAGTTTGCGGTGGGGACTAGCGGGGTTGGATGAGCAGTTCTTC
NA TRBJ2-3 TRBV7-9 few CASSLLEDTQYF TGTGCCAGCAGCTTGTTGGAAGATACGCAGTATTTT